The 12 T cell receptor beta chains in this list originate from one sample, sequenced in a study of T cells in localized non-small cell lung cancer (dated by TCRdb to the early 2020s). Libraries were constructed by the immunoSEQ multiplex PCR assay. Held by TCRdb, this immuneACCESS table contains in-frame sequences only and omits some clones. Under half of the omission traces to an unresolved V gene where checked; the cause of the rest is unknown. The sample records about 31,000 clones, roughly 86% of which are singletons. The top ten constitute 4.2% of the sample. The sample was peripheral blood mononuclear cells, taken before any cancer treatment. These receptors were obtained from a woman aged 40-70 years with stage III lung adenocarcinoma.

V and J are TRBV6-6 and TRBJ2-1; D is perhaps TRBD1 or TRBD2 (5 bases each). This CDR3 region has 14 residues. Germline CDR1 is MNHNY and CDR2 is SVGAGI (reference sequence). V shed 6 bases and J shed 8 bases, with 17 bases lying between them. CDR3 sequence (DNA): TGTGCCAGCAGCCCCTGGGGGAGCAAGGATGAGCAGTTCTTC. The encoded protein is CASSPWGSKDEQFF.

The V and J genes are TRBV6-1 and TRBJ1-5, with a possible D match to TRBD1 (6 bases). The germline V gene has CDR1 MNHNS and CDR2 SASEGT. CDR3 size: 13 residues. V was shortened by 8 bases and J by 5 bases, with 13 bases between the two germline ends. The CDR3 loop is CASRGGKDQPQHF. DNA of the CDR3: TGTGCCAGCCGAGGGGGGAAAGATCAGCCCCAGCATTTT.

The CDR3 DNA follows: TGTGCCAGCAGCCCCGGAGCAGAAGAGACCCAGTACTTC. It yields the protein CASSPGAEETQYF. The rearrangement uses TRBV9 and TRBJ2-5; D remains unclear. The CDR3 has 13 amino acids. Trimming pared 4 bases from V and 3 bases from J, leaving 10 bases between. Germline V gives CDR1 SGDLS, CDR2 YYNGEE. The full variable domain, rest sourced from reference TRBV9 and TRBJ2-5, is DSGVTQTPKHLITATGQRVTLRCSPRSGDLSVYWYQQSLDQGLQFLIQYYNGEERAKGNILERFSAQQFPDLHSELNLSSLELGDSALYFCASSPGAEETQYFGPGTRLLVL.

This chain connects TRBV10-3 to TRBJ2-5; D is perhaps TRBD2 (5 bases). The V end was cut by 10 bases, the J end by 3 bases, with 15 bases between. The CDR3 totals 13 residues. Germline V CDR1 and CDR2: ENHRY, SYGVKD. The CDR3 spells CATAGLAKETQYF. DNA of the CDR3: TGTGCCACTGCCGGGCTAGCCAAAGAGACCCAGTACTTC.

V usage is TRBV28 and J usage is TRBJ1-1, with TRBD1 identical over 8 bases. The CDR3 is made up of 17 amino acids. Losses at the gene ends were 3 bases for V and 0 bases for J; bases not matched to a gene: 9. Germline CDR1 MDHEN, CDR2 SYDVKM. In DNA form, the CDR3 reads TGTGCCAGCAGTTTGCTGGGGACAGGCTTCATGAACACTGAAGCTTTCTTT. This sequence encodes CASSLLGTGFMNTEAFF. The entire variable domain, with the rest obtained from reference TRBV28 and TRBJ1-1, is as follows: DVKVTQSSRYLVKRTGEKVFLECVQDMDHENMFWYRQDPGLGLRLIYFSYDVKMKEKGDIPEGYSVSREKKERFSLILESASTNQTSMYLCASSLLGTGFMNTEAFFGQGTRLTVV.

This sequence joins TRBV5-6 and TRBJ2-7; D is possibly TRBD1 or TRBD2 (5 bases each). V lost 4 bases and J 3 bases, leaving 14 bases between the germline ends. Germline CDR1 is SGHDT and CDR2 is YYEEEE. The CDR3 totals 14 residues. Written as DNA, the CDR3 is TGTGCCAGCAGCGTTGTGGGGGTCGACTACGAGCAGTACTTC. Its protein product is CASSVVGVDYEQYF.

The J gene is TRBJ1-2, the V gene TRBV6-6; D unclear. The germline V gene encodes CDR1 MNHNY and CDR2 SVGAGI (reference sequence). V was cut by 5 bases and J by 0 bases, with 7 bases left in between. There are 13 residues in the CDR3. CDR3 bases: TGTGCCAGCAGTGCGTCTCCTAACTATGGCTACACCTTC. Its protein is CASSASPNYGYTF.

The gene calls are TRBV29-1 and TRBJ1-2, with TRBD1 as a possible D gene (6 bases). The germline V gene encodes CDR1 SQVTM and CDR2 ANQGSEA. There are 14 residues in the CDR3. The V gene lost 5 bases and the J gene lost 4 bases, with 17 bases spanning the gap. CDR3 in amino acids: CSVPTPGHLYGYTF. The CDR3 nucleotides read TGCAGCGTTCCCACACCGGGACACCTCTATGGCTACACCTTC.

Notes on this clone: The junction departs from germline at one end; a sequencing error may be responsible. This sequence joins TRBV7-7 and TRBJ2-5; D is uncertain. The tail of the sequence fits TRBJ2-7 better, so the J call may be wrong. CDR3 length equals 14 residues. The germline gives CDR1 SSHAT, CDR2 FNYEAQ (reference sequence). The CDR3 sequence is CASSPERAGVEQYF. CDR3 in DNA: TGTGCTAGCAGCCCCGAAAGGGCTGGGGTCGAGCAGTACTTC.

This rearrangement joins TRBV14 to TRBJ1-1; possibly TRBD1 for D (5 bases). Germline CDR1 SGHDN, CDR2 FVKESK. The V and J ends lost 0 bases and 4 bases respectively, with 9 bases between them. This CDR3 is built from 14 residues. CDR3 residues: CASSQEEGSTEAFF. The CDR3 nucleotides are TGTGCCAGCAGCCAAGAGGAGGGGTCCACTGAAGCTTTCTTT.

This clone was seen a single time. The chain couples TRBV28 to TRBJ2-7; D might be TRBD1 or TRBD2, each matching 5 bases. The CDR3 runs to 15 residues. The germline CDR1 and CDR2 sequences are MDHEN and SYDVKM. V lost 5 bases, J lost 5 bases, and 19 bases lay in between. CDR3 sequence: CASSPPGPPDNEQYF. The DNA of the CDR3 is TGTGCCAGCAGTCCCCCGGGACCGCCGGACAACGAGCAGTACTTC.

Turning to this clone: The same CDR3 is also encoded by other DNA sequences in this sample. This sequence joins TRBV7-9 and TRBJ1-1; possibly TRBD1 for D (5 bases). Per germline, CDR1 SEHNR and CDR2 FQNEAQ (reference sequence). CDR3 length: 14 residues. The V gene lost 6 bases and the J gene lost 0 bases, with 11 bases spanning the gap. CDR3 loop: CASSRDGMNTEAFF. As DNA, the CDR3 is TGTGCCAGCAGTCGGGACGGAATGAACACTGAAGCTTTCTTT.